The present T cell receptor (beta chain) was sequenced within a study of blood T cell repertoires in COVID-19. Across the study: From the United States, Italy and Spain came samples of acute and convalescent COVID-19. T cells, B-cell-depleted T cells, or PBMCs provided the cDNA or gDNA that served as material.

During active infection, Seattle patients enrolled and were then monitored through disease. In the authors' methods: Quantification of nucleated cells was approximated via reference gene primer amplification. Repertoires were generated with immunoSEQ multiplex PCR, while TCRdb's copy carries only in-frame clones and drops some. Clone size and the V and J calls come from that table; the DNA yielded D and trimming. The sample has hundreds of thousands of clones, roughly 91% seen once. Germline-derived CDR1 and CDR2 are SGHNT and YENEEA. With V trimmed by 1 base and J by 4 bases, 3 bases remained unmatched. This CDR3 region has 14 residues.

The genes are TRBV11-3 and TRBJ1-1; 7 nucleotides align to TRBD1. This clonotype was sampled from a woman between 45 and 65 years old with COVID-19, enrolled during active disease. Material: peripheral blood. This CDR3 reads CASSLGRGATEAFF. The CDR3 nucleotides read TGTGCCAGCAGCTTAGGCAGGGGGGCCACTGAAGCTTTCTTT. The entire variable domain, with the rest obtained from reference TRBV11-3 and TRBJ1-1, is as follows: EAGVVQSPRYKIIEKKQPVAFWCNPISGHNTLYWYLQNLGQGPELLIRYENEEAVDDSQLPKDRFSAERLKGVDSTLKIQPAELGDSAVYLCASSLGRGATEAFFGQGTRLTVV.